This T cell receptor (beta chain) was observed in a study of esophageal squamous cell carcinoma under preoperative chemotherapy. Study-wide results and limits: After treatment, tumor-infiltrating lymphocytes apparently came partly from blood T cells. Chemotherapy was followed by significantly higher TCR diversity in peripheral T cells only, not tumor-infiltrating lymphocytes.

This CDR3 region has 16 residues. CDR1 SGHAT and CDR2 FQNNGV come from the germline V gene. Trimming took off 3 bases at V and 5 bases at J, with 14 bases between the two ends. Of note for this clonotype: No antigen is known for it.

Noted time point: before preoperative PTX-NDP chemotherapy. TCRdb recomputed calls from the PCR reads with MiXCR, one row per CDR3 protein. The sample has approximately 16,000 distinct CDR3 sequences; nearly 50% are singletons. Sample collection was performed from a patient given preoperative chemotherapy. The V and J genes are TRBV11-2 and TRBJ1-6; no clear D gene. This receptor was identified in a human donor with esophageal squamous cell carcinoma. The donor label of this sample is uncertain. The DNA for the CDR3 is TGTGCCAGCAGCTTCTATCGGAGGCGGAATAATTCACCCCTCCACTTT. As protein: CASSFYRRRNNSPLHF.